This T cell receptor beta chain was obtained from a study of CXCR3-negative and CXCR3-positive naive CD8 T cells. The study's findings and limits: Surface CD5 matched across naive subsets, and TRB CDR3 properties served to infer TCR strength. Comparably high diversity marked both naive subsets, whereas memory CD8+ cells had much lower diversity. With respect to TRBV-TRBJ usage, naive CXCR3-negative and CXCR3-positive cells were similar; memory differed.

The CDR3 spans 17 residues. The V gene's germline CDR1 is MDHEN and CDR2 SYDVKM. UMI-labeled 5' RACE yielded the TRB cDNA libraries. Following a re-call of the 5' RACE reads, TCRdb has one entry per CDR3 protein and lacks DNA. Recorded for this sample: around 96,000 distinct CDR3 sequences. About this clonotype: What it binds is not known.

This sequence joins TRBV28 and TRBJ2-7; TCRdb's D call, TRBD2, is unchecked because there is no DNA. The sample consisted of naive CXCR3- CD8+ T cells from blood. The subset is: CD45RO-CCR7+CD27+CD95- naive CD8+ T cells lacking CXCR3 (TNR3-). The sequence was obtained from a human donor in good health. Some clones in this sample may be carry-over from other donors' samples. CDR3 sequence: CASSLSGYKREAYEQYF.